This T cell receptor beta chain emerged from a study of blood T cells in healthy people across ages. General study findings and limits: Expanded clonotype shifts may have been confounded, as the donors had an unknown CMV status. TCR beta diversity per million T cells fell roughly linearly with age.

A minimum of 5.5 micrograms of total RNA was extracted per sample. Primed by a sample-barcoded 5' primer and a J-beta primer mix, a second PCR proceeded for 7 to 11 cycles. Each CDR3 protein gets one entry after TCRdb re-called the 5' RACE reads with MiXCR. The repertoire holds some 1.5 million distinct CDR3 sequences, under 30% seen once, with 7% to 9% in the top ten. With regard to this clonotype: The antigen remains unidentified.

This CDR3 is built from 15 residues. V lost 1 base, J lost 10 bases, and 18 bases lay in between. Germline lookup yields CDR1 SNHLY and CDR2 FYNNEI. The clonotype originates from a woman aged 25 to 39 in good health. The chain combines TRBV2 with TRBJ2-3; D might be TRBD2 (6 bases). The sequenced sample consisted of blood. The CDR3 region has the DNA TGTGCCAGCAGTGAAGGGGCTAACGGGAGTCAGGCGCAGTATTTT. This translates into CASSEGANGSQAQYF. Based on the CDR3 plus reference TRBV2 and TRBJ2-3, the full variable domain is EPEVTQTPSHQVTQMGQEVILRCVPISNHLYFYWYRQILGQKVEFLVSFYNNEISEKSEIFDDQFSVERPDGSNFTLKIRSTKLEDSAMYFCASSEGANGSQAQYFGPGTRLTVL.